Below are 5 T cell receptor beta chains sequenced from a single sample in a study of cytotoxic CD8 clonotypes in ibrutinib-treated CLL. The method was immunoSEQ multiplex PCR; TCRdb's version includes in-frame clones alone and lacks a portion of them. The repertoire holds about 250,000 clones, under 75% seen once, with 15% in the top ten. Sequenced here: PBMCs, sampled after 24 months of ibrutinib treatment. These receptors originate from a human donor with chronic lymphocytic leukemia.

This rearrangement joins TRBV18 to TRBJ2-3; D call uncertain. The CDR3 contains 13 residues. The V gene's germline CDR1 is KGHSH and CDR2 LQKENI. Trimming pared 5 bases from V and 0 bases from J, leaving 6 bases between. CDR3 protein: CASSAPSTDTQYF. The DNA for the CDR3 is TGTGCCAGCTCAGCTCCTAGCACAGATACGCAGTATTTT.

V is TRBV19 and J is TRBJ2-5; a possible D gene is TRBD1 (6 bases). There are 13 residues in the CDR3. The V end was cut by 6 bases, the J end by 2 bases, with 10 bases between. The germline V gene has CDR1 LNHDA and CDR2 SQIVND (reference sequence). CDR3 bases: TGTGCCAGTAGGGACAGACGACAAGAGACCCAGTACTTC. It yields the protein CASRDRRQETQYF. Full variable domain (rest looked up from reference TRBV19 and TRBJ2-5): DGGITQSPKYLFRKEGQNVTLSCEQNLNHDAMYWYRQDPGQGLRLIYYSQIVNDFQKGDIAEGYSVSREKKESFPLTVTSAQKNPTAFYLCASRDRRQETQYFGPGTRLLVL.

This clone came up a few times. This specimen includes other DNA sequences encoding the same CDR3. This chain uses TRBV18 with TRBJ1-5; the match to TRBD1 covers 10 bases. CDR3 length: 15 residues. Germline V CDR1 and CDR2: KGHSH, LQKENI. After removal of 6 bases from V and 4 bases from J, the junction contained 6 bases not matched to a gene. The CDR3 nucleotides are TGTGCCAGCTCCCCCGGACAGGGGGGAAATCAGCCCCAGCATTTT. This translates into CASSPGQGGNQPQHF.

CDR3 nucleotide sequence: TGCGCCAGCAGCTTGGAAGGGTCAGGAGGGAACGAGCAGTACTTC. It specifies CASSLEGSGGNEQYF. The V gene is TRBV5-1, the J gene TRBJ2-7, with D perhaps matching TRBD2 (6 bases). Trimming stripped 0 bases from V and 5 bases from J, with 15 bases between. CDR1 and CDR2 from the germline V gene are SGHRS and YFSETQ. The CDR3 sequence is 15 residues long.

This clone was observed a handful of times. This rearrangement joins TRBV19 to TRBJ2-4; 7 nucleotides align to TRBD1. Germline values: CDR1 LNHDA, CDR2 SQIVND (reference sequence). J was trimmed by 3 bases and V by 4 bases; bases with no gene match: 3. CDR3 size: 14 residues. The CDR3 nucleotides are TGTGCCAGTAGTACACGGACAGGCAAAAACATTCAGTACTTC. The encoded protein is CASSTRTGKNIQYF.